The source of this TCR beta chain is a study of blood T cell repertoires in COVID-19. In the study overall: Nucleic acid was either cDNA or gDNA, and it came from T cells, B-cell-depleted T cells, or PBMCs.

Method: immunoSEQ multiplex PCR; TCRdb's copy keeps in-frame clones and lacks some. The sample comprises 200,000 to 250,000 clones, roughly 80% of which are singletons, and roughly 8.2% rests with the top ten. Germline values: CDR1 DFQATT, CDR2 SNEGSKA (reference sequence). The CDR3 has 10 residues. Sequencing was performed on peripheral blood. The gene calls are TRBV20-1 and TRBJ1-2; the D is unclear. This TCR was recovered from an elderly woman with COVID-19, enrolled during active disease. The CDR3 spells CSVPEGSNTF. CDR3 bases: TGCAGCGTCCCCGAGGGAAGTAACACCTTC.